This TCR beta chain was profiled in a study of T cell repertoires in cytomegalovirus infection. This clonotype occurred many times. Its antigen is undetermined. TCRdb reprocessed the reads with MiXCR, giving one entry per CDR3 protein. The sample contains a few hundred thousand distinct CDR3 sequences, around 20% of which appear only once. Trimming stripped 7 bases from V and 7 bases from J, with 17 bases between. From germline, CDR1 is SGHAT and CDR2 FQNNGV. This CDR3 has 15 residues. This sample comprised cultured PBMCs, obtained from culture after CMV antigen stimulation. The sequence derives from a human donor in good health (CMV status not recorded). Some clones in this sample may be carry-over from other donors' samples. This chain uses TRBV11-2 with TRBJ1-6; unclear D gene. The CDR3 nucleotides are TGTGCCAGCACCGCTACGGCAGGCGTGAATTCACCCCTCCACTTT. Its translation: CASTATAGVNSPLHF.